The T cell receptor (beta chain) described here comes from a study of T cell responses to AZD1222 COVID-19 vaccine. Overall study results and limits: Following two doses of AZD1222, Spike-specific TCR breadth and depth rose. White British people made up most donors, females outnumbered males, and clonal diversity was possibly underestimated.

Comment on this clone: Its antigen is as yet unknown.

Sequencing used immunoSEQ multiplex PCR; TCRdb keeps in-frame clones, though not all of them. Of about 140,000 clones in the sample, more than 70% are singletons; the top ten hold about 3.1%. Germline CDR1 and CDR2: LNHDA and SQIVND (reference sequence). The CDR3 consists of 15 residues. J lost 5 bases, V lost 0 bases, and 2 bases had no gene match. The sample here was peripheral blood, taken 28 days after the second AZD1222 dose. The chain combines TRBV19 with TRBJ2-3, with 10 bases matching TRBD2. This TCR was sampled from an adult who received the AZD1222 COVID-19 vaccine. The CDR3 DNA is TGTGCCAGTAGTATAGATGCTAGCGGGGGAGATACGCAGTATTTT. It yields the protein CASSIDASGGDTQYF. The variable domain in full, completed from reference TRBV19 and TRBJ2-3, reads DGGITQSPKYLFRKEGQNVTLSCEQNLNHDAMYWYRQDPGQGLRLIYYSQIVNDFQKGDIAEGYSVSREKKESFPLTVTSAQKNPTAFYLCASSIDASGGDTQYFGPGTRLTVL.